The 9 T cell receptor beta chains below were found in one sample sequenced in a study of T cell responses to AZD1222 COVID-19 vaccine (dated by TCRdb to about 2021). Explained via the paper, the time point label denotes: about 28 days (+/-7) after the second vaccine dose. Libraries were prepared through the immunoSEQ multiplex PCR assay. TCRdb took over this immuneACCESS table, retaining in-frame rearrangements with V and J assigned. Such tables are incomplete; in checked studies, under half of the missing clones stem from an unresolved V gene, and the remainder is unexplained. The sample data list fewer than 120,000 clones, and less than 95% of these were observed just once. The ten largest clones capture 2.9% of the sample. Material: peripheral blood, obtained 28 days after the second AZD1222 dose. The receptor source for this set is an adult who received the AZD1222 COVID-19 vaccine.

The sample holds one count of this clone. This chain's CDR3 is CASSPVAGNTIYF. DNA for the CDR3: TGTGCCAGCTCACCAGTCGCTGGAAACACCATATATTTT. The chain has TRBV18 and TRBJ1-3; D is ambiguous. V dropped 2 bases and J dropped 2 bases, with 4 bases sitting between them. Germline values: CDR1 KGHSH, CDR2 LQKENI. This CDR3 contains 13 residues.

The chain employs TRBV7-9 and TRBJ2-1; tentatively, D is TRBD1 (5 bases). The CDR3 consists of 12 residues. Per germline, CDR1 SEHNR and CDR2 FQNEAQ (reference sequence). Trimming removed 4 bases from V and 4 bases from J, with 5 bases in between. CDR3 DNA: TGTGCCAGCAGCTCAGGGTACAATGAGCAGTTCTTC. It yields the protein CASSSGYNEQFF.

The V and J genes are TRBV10-3 and TRBJ2-5, with D possibly being TRBD2 (5 bases). Germline V gives CDR1 ENHRY, CDR2 SYGVKD. V dropped 5 bases and J dropped 4 bases, with 20 bases sitting between them. The CDR3 runs 16 residues. The CDR3 reads CAISSSGRILRETQYF. For the CDR3, the DNA is TGTGCCATCAGTTCCTCTGGGAGAATCCTCCGAGAGACCCAGTACTTC.

This chain joins TRBV5-4 and TRBJ2-2, with 9 bases aligning to TRBD1. V shed 5 bases and J 6 bases; nucleotides not matched to a gene: 14. CDR3 length: 17 residues. CDR1 is SGHNT and CDR2 is YYREEE in the germline V gene (reference sequence). CDR3 coding DNA: TGTGCCAGCAGTGGGGCAAAAGGGACAGGGAAGCCCGGGGAGCTGTTTTTT. The encoded protein is CASSGAKGTGKPGELFF. Full variable domain (missing parts from reference TRBV5-4 and TRBJ2-2): ETGVTQSPTHLIKTRGQQVTLRCSSQSGHNTVSWYQQALGQGPQFIFQYYREEENGRGNFPPRFSGLQFPNYSSELNVNALELDDSALYLCASSGAKGTGKPGELFFGEGSRLTVL.

The J gene is TRBJ1-2, the V gene TRBV11-1; maybe TRBD1 (5 bases). Germline values: CDR1 SGHAT, CDR2 FQDESV (reference sequence). The CDR3 length is 13 residues. The V and J ends lost 3 bases and 3 bases respectively, with 8 bases between them. CDR3 DNA: TGTGCCAGCAGCTTCAGGGAGGACTATGGCTACACCTTC. Amino acids: CASSFREDYGYTF.

V usage is TRBV27 and J usage is TRBJ1-2; D remains ambiguous. CDR1 MNHEY and CDR2 SMNVEV come from the germline V gene (reference sequence). V gave up 2 bases and J gave up 1 base, with 5 bases separating them. The CDR3 extends over 13 amino acids. The CDR3 is CASSLGHNYGYTF. For the CDR3, the DNA is TGTGCCAGCAGTTTAGGGCATAACTATGGCTACACCTTC.

The CDR3 sequence: CASSPGDRVSYGYTF. CDR3 DNA sequence: TGTGCCAGCTCACCGGGTGACAGGGTGTCCTATGGCTACACCTTC. The chain carries TRBV18 and TRBJ1-2, with 7 bases that match TRBD1. From germline, CDR1 is KGHSH and CDR2 LQKENI. The CDR3 runs 15 residues. The trim removed 3 bases at V and 4 bases at J, leaving 8 bases unmatched.

The chain combines TRBV6-1 with TRBJ2-7; unclear D gene. With 0 bases removed from V and 3 bases from J, the gap between germline ends came to 12 bases. Germline CDR1 and CDR2: MNHNS and SASEGT. This CDR3 comprises 15 residues. The CDR3 DNA is TGTGCCAGCAGTGAAGCAGCCTTATCGGGCTACGAGCAGTACTTC. Protein: CASSEAALSGYEQYF.

The chain couples TRBV6-6 to TRBJ1-1; TRBD1 aligns across 11 bases. The CDR3 spans 14 residues. The germline gives CDR1 MNHNY, CDR2 SVGAGI (reference sequence). V was pared by 8 bases and J by 11 bases, with 13 bases of the junction left unmatched. CDR3 sequence: CASFRPGQGVGAFF. CDR3 bases: TGTGCCAGCTTCCGTCCGGGACAGGGGGTTGGCGCTTTCTTT.